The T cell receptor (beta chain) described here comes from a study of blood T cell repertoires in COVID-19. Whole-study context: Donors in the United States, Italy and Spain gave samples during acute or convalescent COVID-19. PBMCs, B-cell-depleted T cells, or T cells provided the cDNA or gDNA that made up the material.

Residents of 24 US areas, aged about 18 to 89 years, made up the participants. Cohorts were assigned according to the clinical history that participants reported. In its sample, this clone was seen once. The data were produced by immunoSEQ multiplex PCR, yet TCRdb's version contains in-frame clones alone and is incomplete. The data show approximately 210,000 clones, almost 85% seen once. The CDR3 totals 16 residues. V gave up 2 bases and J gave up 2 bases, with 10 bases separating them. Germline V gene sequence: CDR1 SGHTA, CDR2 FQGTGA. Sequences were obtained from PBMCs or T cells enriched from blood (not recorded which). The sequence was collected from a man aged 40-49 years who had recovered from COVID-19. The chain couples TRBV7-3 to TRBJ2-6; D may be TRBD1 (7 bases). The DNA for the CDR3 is TGTGCCAGCAGCTTAGGAGGGGGCGCTGGGGCCAACGTCCTGACTTTC. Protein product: CASSLGGGAGANVLTF.